The 21 T cell receptor beta chains below come from one sample, sequenced in a study of T cells in Graves' hyperthyroidism and ophthalmopathy (dated by TCRdb to between 2018 and 2021). Library creation used multiplex PCR. Sequencing instrument: Illumina HiSeq 2000. Amplification of TCR beta CDR3 regions was carried out from RNA transcripts. The TCR CDR3 was subjected to a first round of RT-PCR using the HTBI primer set and the Qiagen OneStep RT-PCR kit. TCRdb applied fastp at Q25 and MiXCR to the public reads, then kept only in-frame beta chains. Duplicate CDR3 protein sequences are folded into a single record with the most common DNA and genes. The sample table lists some 700,000 distinct CDR3 sequences, around 15% of them with a count of one. Roughly 15% of the sample goes to the ten largest clones. The material sequenced was blood. These receptors were obtained from a man in his fifties or sixties with Graves' hyperthyroidism.

This clonotype was detected many times. The chain combines TRBV28 with TRBJ2-1; D possibly corresponds to TRBD2 (5 bases). Germline loops: CDR1 MDHEN, CDR2 SYDVKM. Trimming took off 5 bases at V and 9 bases at J, with 17 bases between the two ends. The CDR3 is made up of 14 amino acids. The CDR3: CASSIQLARSEQFF. The CDR3 DNA reads TGTGCCAGCAGTATTCAGCTAGCTAGGAGTGAGCAGTTCTTC.

The chain is built from TRBV25-1 and TRBJ1-1, with TRBD1 identical over 9 bases. Trimming removed 4 bases from V and 0 bases from J; junction bases left unmatched: 6. The length of the CDR3 is 16 residues. The germline V gene has CDR1 MGHDK and CDR2 SYGVNS. CDR3 loop: CASSGMDRGMNTEAFF. The CDR3 DNA reads TGTGCCAGCAGTGGAATGGACAGGGGAATGAACACTGAAGCTTTCTTT.

This clonotype was picked up a small number of times. This chain joins TRBV30 and TRBJ1-4; 8 bases fit TRBD1. Germline V gives CDR1 GTSNPN, CDR2 SVGIG (reference sequence). The CDR3 loop spans 12 amino acids. J was trimmed by 8 bases and V by 5 bases; bases with no gene match: 4. As DNA, the CDR3 is TGTGCCTGGGACAGGGGACAGGAAAAACTGTTTTTT. It yields the protein CAWDRGQEKLFF. The full variable domain, completed using reference TRBV30 and TRBJ1-4, is SQTIHQWPATLVQPVGSPLSLECTVEGTSNPNLYWYRQAAGRGLQLLFYSVGIGQISSEVPQNLSASRPQDRQFILSSKKLLLSDSGFYLCAWDRGQEKLFFGSGTQLSVL.

This chain links TRBV20-1 with TRBJ2-3; TRBD1 matches 9 bases. With V trimmed by 6 bases and J by 2 bases, 9 bases remained unmatched. Germline CDR1 is DFQATT and CDR2 is SNEGSKA (reference sequence). This CDR3 region has 15 residues. The CDR3 reads CSAQPGTGLTDTQYF. The CDR3 DNA follows: TGCAGTGCGCAGCCCGGGACAGGGCTCACAGATACGCAGTATTTT.

The chain couples TRBV25-1 to TRBJ2-1, with TRBD1 matching 8 bases. This CDR3 has 16 residues. Germline values: CDR1 MGHDK, CDR2 SYGVNS. V shed 2 bases and J 6 bases; nucleotides not matched to a gene: 9. The CDR3 DNA sequence: TGTGCCAGCAGTGAAGCAGGGGGCTATGGGATCAATGAGCAGTTCTTC. It codes for CASSEAGGYGINEQFF. The full variable domain, its missing parts supplied by reference TRBV25-1 and TRBJ2-1, is EADIYQTPRYLVIGTGKKITLECSQTMGHDKMYWYQQDPGMELHLIHYSYGVNSTEKGDLSSESTVSRIRTEHFPLTLESARPSHTSQYLCASSEAGGYGINEQFFGPGTRLTVL.

This clonotype was observed a few times. The V call is TRBV6-2 or TRBV6-3, the J call TRBJ1-2; possibly TRBD1 for D (5 bases). Germline V CDR1 and CDR2: MNHEY, SVGEGT. This CDR3 spans 14 amino acids. Trimming took 6 bases from V and 5 from J, leaving 16 bases between them. DNA for the CDR3: TGTGCCAGCAGACCCACCGGACAAGATTATGGCTACACCTTC. This codes for CASRPTGQDYGYTF.

This clonotype was seen a handful of times. The chain recombines TRBV3-1 with TRBJ2-7; 7 positions agree with TRBD1. The ends lost 5 bases at V and 4 bases at J; junction bases unmatched: 11. Germline values: CDR1 LGHDT, CDR2 YNNKEL (reference sequence). The CDR3 sequence is 15 residues long. The CDR3 spells CASSDVRGRSYEQYF. The DNA for the CDR3 is TGTGCCAGCAGCGACGTTAGGGGGCGATCTTACGAGCAGTACTTC.

The table lists this clonotype with many counts. V usage is TRBV20-1 and J usage is TRBJ2-7, with 13 bases that match TRBD2. The CDR3 runs to 15 residues. With 0 bases clipped from V and 9 bases from J, the junction kept 8 bases outside the gene matches. Germline CDR1 reads DFQATT; CDR2 reads SNEGSKA (reference sequence). The DNA for the CDR3 is TGCAGTGCTAGAGACAGGACTAGCGGGAGTATCGCGCAGTACTTC. It is translated as CSARDRTSGSIAQYF.

There are a few counts of this clonotype. The chain joins TRBV5-1 to TRBJ1-6, with D unclear. V dropped 2 bases and J dropped 5 bases, with 11 bases sitting between them. This CDR3 contains 15 residues. Germline values: CDR1 SGHRS, CDR2 YFSETQ. Here the CDR3 DNA reads TGCGCCAGCAGCTTTTCGGGTGACCATAATTCACCCCTCCACTTT. This translates into CASSFSGDHNSPLHF. The complete variable domain, with remaining parts taken from reference TRBV5-1 and TRBJ1-6, reads KAGVTQTPRYLIKTRGQQVTLSCSPISGHRSVSWYQQTPGQGLQFLFEYFSETQRNKGNFPGRFSGRQFSNSRSEMNVSTLELGDSALYLCASSFSGDHNSPLHFGNGTRLTVT.

The table lists this clonotype with a few counts. The chain employs TRBV30 and TRBJ2-5; D may be TRBD1 or TRBD2 (7 bases each). From germline, CDR1 is GTSNPN and CDR2 SVGIG (reference sequence). The V end lost 8 bases, the J end lost 5 bases, and 21 bases lay between the germline ends. CDR3 length: 14 residues. CDR3 sequence: CAQGGVRQWETQYF. The DNA for the CDR3 is TGTGCCCAGGGGGGGGTGAGACAGTGGGAGACCCAGTACTTC.

This chain uses TRBV28 with TRBJ2-2; D possibly corresponds to TRBD1 (6 bases). CDR1 and CDR2 (germline): MDHEN, SYDVKM. This CDR3 has 16 amino acids. Trimming shortened V by 5 bases and J by 6 bases, and 19 bases separated the two germline ends. In DNA, the CDR3 is TGTGCCAGCAGTCCCCCCCCCACAGGGTGGGCCGGGGAGCTGTTTTTT. Amino acid sequence: CASSPPPTGWAGELFF.

The rearrangement joins TRBV6-6 to TRBJ2-2; D unresolved. The CDR3 contains 15 residues. V shed 0 bases and J shed 1 base, with 6 bases lying between them. The germline gives CDR1 MNHNY, CDR2 SVGAGI (reference sequence). The CDR3: CASSYSKGNTGELFF. In DNA form, the CDR3 reads TGTGCCAGCAGTTACTCGAAAGGGAACACCGGGGAGCTGTTTTTT.

Notes on this clonotype: A read error may be the cause here, since a much bigger clone is one base away. The J gene is TRBJ2-2, the V gene TRBV5-1, with D perhaps TRBD2 (6 bases). Germline V gene data show CDR1 as SGHRS and CDR2 as YFSETQ. This CDR3 contains 15 residues. The CDR3 coding sequence is TGCGCCAGCAGCTTGGACAGCGGGCGGACCGGGGGGCTGTTTTTT. This gives the protein CASSLDSGRTGGLFF.

V and J are TRBV10-3 and TRBJ2-1, with 7 bases aligning to TRBD2. This CDR3 region has 15 residues. V was clipped by 5 bases and J by 5 bases; unmatched bases: 9. The germline gives CDR1 ENHRY, CDR2 SYGVKD. CDR3 in amino acids: CAISPWREYNNEQFF. The CDR3 nucleotides read TGTGCCATCAGTCCCTGGCGGGAGTATAACAATGAGCAGTTCTTC.

In this sample, this clonotype turned up a few times. The rearrangement joins TRBV28 to TRBJ1-2, with D maybe TRBD1 (5 bases). Germline CDR1 and CDR2: MDHEN and SYDVKM. Trimming removed 6 bases at V and 7 bases at J, with 18 bases between. There are 14 residues in the CDR3. CDR3 DNA sequence: TGTGCCAGCAGCCCAGGAAGGGGTTTCTTTGGCTACACCTTC. Residues: CASSPGRGFFGYTF.

This clonotype appeared many times. This chain uses TRBV15 with TRBJ2-1; a possible D gene is TRBD2 (5 bases). This CDR3 region has 13 residues. Per the germline V gene, CDR1 is LNHNV and CDR2 is YYDKDF (reference sequence). Trimming left V 3 bases short and J 8 bases short, with 11 bases between. The CDR3 loop reads CATSRGSTDEQFF. The DNA for the CDR3 is TGTGCCACCAGCAGGGGGAGTACGGATGAGCAGTTCTTC. The variable domain in full, completed from reference TRBV15 and TRBJ2-1, reads DAMVIQNPRYQVTQFGKPVTLSCSQTLNHNVMYWYQQKSSQAPKLLFHYYDKDFNNEADTPDNFQSRRPNTSFCFLDIRSPGLGDTAMYLCATSRGSTDEQFFGPGTRLTVL.

This clonotype showed up many times. The chain employs TRBV10-3 and TRBJ1-2; no reliable D call. The CDR3 spans 16 residues. Trimming cost V 2 bases and J 0 bases, with 13 bases left between them. Germline-derived CDR1 and CDR2 are ENHRY and SYGVKD. CDR3: CAISEGEEGTNYGYTF. CDR3 sequence (DNA): TGTGCCATCAGTGAGGGCGAAGAGGGAACTAACTATGGCTACACCTTC.

This clonotype was detected many times. DNA for the CDR3: TGTGCCAGCAGGTCTAGTGGGGTCCAACAGGAGCTGTTTTTT. Protein sequence: CASRSSGVQQELFF. J is TRBJ2-2 and V is TRBV2; D not certain. The CDR3 spans 14 residues. Germline V gene data show CDR1 as SNHLY and CDR2 as FYNNEI. V was trimmed by 6 bases and J by 10 bases, leaving 18 bases between them.

The sample holds many counts of this clonotype. The chain joins TRBV24-1 to TRBJ1-4; D perhaps matches TRBD1 (5 bases). CDR1 and CDR2 (germline): KGHDR, SFDVKD. CDR3 length equals 14 residues. V gave up 5 bases and J gave up 8 bases, with 14 bases separating them. CDR3 residues: CATSARGLGEKLFF. The DNA of the CDR3 is TGTGCCACCAGTGCGAGGGGCCTGGGGGAAAAACTGTTTTTT.

This clonotype was recorded a few times. The chain couples TRBV20-1 to TRBJ2-7; 9 bases agree with TRBD1. The V segment lost 5 bases and the J segment 0 bases; nucleotides outside the gene matches: 2. This CDR3 comprises 13 residues. Germline V lookup: CDR1 DFQATT, CDR2 SNEGSKA (reference sequence). Written as DNA, the CDR3 is TGCAGTGCTGAGACAGGGGGCTCCTACGAGCAGTACTTC. As protein: CSAETGGSYEQYF.

This clonotype was seen only a few times. The V and J genes are TRBV12-3 or TRBV12-4 and TRBJ1-5, with a possible D match to TRBD1 (5 bases). V lost 3 bases to trimming and J lost 15 bases, with 15 bases between them. The CDR3 runs to 12 residues. The CDR3 nucleotides read TGTGCCAGCAGTTTTTATTGGGGCGGAAGGCATTTT. Amino acid sequence: CASSFYWGGRHF.